This is a list of T cell receptor beta chains from one sample in a study of T cells in Graves' hyperthyroidism and ophthalmopathy. TCRdb re-analysed the multiplex PCR reads in MiXCR, keeping a single row per CDR3 protein. The sample yields about 500,000 distinct CDR3 sequences, more than 15% seen once. The sequencing sample was made of blood. The receptors derive from a woman aged 18-29 years with Graves' ophthalmopathy. Each CDR3 is given with its conserved first and last residue. A D gene is named only where the DNA matches it firmly. Size is omitted from some rows. Given values are once, few, many or a class for expanded clones.

d_call,v_call,j_call,clone_size,cdr3_nt,cdr3_aa
.,TRBV7-9,TRBJ2-5,many,TGTGCCAGCAGCTTATTCCGGGAGAGTTTGTTTGGAGAGACCCAGTACTTC,CASSLFRESLFGETQYF
.,TRBV4-1,TRBJ2-7,.,TGCGCCAGCAGCCAAGAAAGCAGGGACTCCTACGAGCAGTACTTC,CASSQESRDSYEQYF
TRBD1,TRBV24-1,TRBJ1-2,.,TGTGCCACCAGTGACCCGACAGGGGGGGCTTATGGCTACACCTTC,CATSDPTGGAYGYTF
.,TRBV7-9,TRBJ1-1,few,TGTGCCAGCAGCTTAGCGGGGGCTCCCGAAGCTTTCTTT,CASSLAGAPEAFF
.,TRBV3-1,TRBJ2-7,many,TGTGCCAGCAGCCAAAAGACTTACGAGCAGTACTTC,CASSQKTYEQYF
TRBD1,TRBV6-1,TRBJ1-1,many,TGTGCCAGCAGTTACGGGAGGACAGGAGGGACTGAAGCTTTCTTT,CASSYGRTGGTEAFF
TRBD1,TRBV7-2,TRBJ2-2,few,TGTGCCAGCAGCCCCCGGGACAGGGGGTTTGGCGGGGAGCTGTTTTTT,CASSPRDRGFGGELFF
.,TRBV18,TRBJ2-3,.,TGTGCCAGCTCACCGAAAGGGCAGGCCGCCACAGATACGCAGTATTTT,CASSPKGQAATDTQYF
.,TRBV5-6,TRBJ1-2,many,TGTGCCAGCAGCCCTGGGGGGGGCGACTATGGCTACACCTTC,CASSPGGGDYGYTF
.,TRBV7-8,TRBJ1-1,many,TGTGCCAGCAGCTTTTCCGAACAGCGTGAAGCTTTCTTT,CASSFSEQREAFF
.,TRBV6-8,TRBJ1-1,many,TGTGCCAGCAGTTACTCGAATCTAATGAACACTGAAGCTTTCTTT,CASSYSNLMNTEAFF
.,TRBV13,TRBJ2-6,.,TGTGCCAGCAGCTTCGGAACCTTGGAGGGGACTGGGGCCAACGTCCTGACTTTC,CASSFGTLEGTGANVLTF
.,TRBV7-3,TRBJ1-1,once,TGTGCCAGCAGCTTAAGCCAAGCCACTGAAGCTTTCTTT,CASSLSQATEAFF
TRBD1,TRBV7-9,TRBJ1-6,few,TGTGCCAGCAGCTCGGGACAGGGTTTTTCACCCCTCCACTTT,CASSSGQGFSPLHF
TRBD1,TRBV28,TRBJ2-7,many,TGTGCCAGCAGGCCAACAGGGGGCGGAAGGCAGTACTTC,CASRPTGGGRQYF